This TCR beta chain was sequenced in a study of T cell changes during pregnancy in multiple sclerosis. This CDR3 has 15 amino acids. V was pared by 8 bases and J by 6 bases, with 11 bases of the junction left unmatched. The germline CDR1 and CDR2 sequences are SNHLY and FYNNEI. The repertoire was sequenced with immunoSEQ multiplex PCR; TCRdb's copy has only in-frame clones and lacks some. The data contain some 52,000 clones, 85% to 95% of them singletons. Material: CD4+ T cells from peripheral blood mononuclear cells, obtained in the third trimester of pregnancy. The chain has TRBV2 and TRBJ1-5; 9 positions agree with TRBD1. The TCR sequence derives from a female donor with multiple sclerosis, enrolled in a pregnancy study. The CDR3 nucleotides are TGTGCCAGCTCCTTCTTACAGGGGGCTGGTCAGCCCCAGCATTTT. Its protein product is CASSFLQGAGQPQHF.